The rows below give T cell receptor beta chains drawn from one sample of a study of regulatory T cells in long-lasting Graves disease. One entry per CDR3 protein results from TCRdb running MiXCR on the multiplex PCR reads. Altogether 560,000 or so distinct CDR3 sequences are present, around 15% being singletons, with the ten largest covering around 12%. This sample was also put to use in a study of T cells in Graves' hyperthyroidism and ophthalmopathy.

Sequencing was performed on peripheral blood mononuclear cells (PBMCs), taken at new diagnosis, from a patient treated with antithyroid drugs. The receptors were gathered from a young man with Graves disease. The CDR3 runs from the conserved cysteine through the conserved F or W. The D gene is left open where the match is weak. Size is stated for part of the rows, as once, few or many counts, or as a class when the clone is expanded.

d_call j_call v_call clone_size cdr3_nt cdr3_aa
TRBD2 TRBJ2-7 TRBV15 few TGTGCCACCAGCAGAGATGGCGGGAGAGGCTACGAGCAGTACTTC CATSRDGGRGYEQYF
TRBD2 TRBJ2-7 TRBV2 many TGTGCCAGCAGTGATGTGGGCGGGAGACCCTACGAGCAGTACTTC CASSDVGGRPYEQYF
- TRBJ1-2 TRBV24-1 once TGTGCCACCAGTGATAAGACAGGTATGGATGGCTACACCTTC CATSDKTGMDGYTF
- TRBJ2-3 TRBV7-9 many TGTGCCAGCAGCTTAGAACCGGGACACAGCACAGATACGCAGTATTTT CASSLEPGHSTDTQYF
TRBD1 TRBJ1-2 TRBV7-9 - TGTGCCAGCGGCTCGGACAGGTTTTGGAATGGCTACACCTTC CASGSDRFWNGYTF
TRBD1 TRBJ1-6 TRBV3-1 few TGTGCCAGCAGCCCCACGGGCAGGGGGTTATCCTATAATTCACCCCTCCACTTT CASSPTGRGLSYNSPLHF
- TRBJ1-2 TRBV30 - TGTGCCTGGAGTGTAAACCCATCGGAGGGCTACACCTTC CAWSVNPSEGYTF
- TRBJ2-5 TRBV7-9 many TGTGCCAGCAGCTCGACGACAGACCAAGAGACCCAGTACTTC CASSSTTDQETQYF
TRBD2 TRBJ2-3 TRBV9 - TGTGCCAGCAGCGTAGCCCTAGCGGGCTCAGATACGCAGTATTTT CASSVALAGSDTQYF
- TRBJ1-1 TRBV12-3/TRBV12-4 many TGTGCCAGCAGCTTCCCAGGACGGAACACTGAAGCTTTCTTT CASSFPGRNTEAFF
TRBD2 TRBJ2-1 TRBV5-1 many TGTGCCAGCAGCTTGGACGGCGGGAGTCGTTGGAATGAGCAGTTCTTC CASSLDGGSRWNEQFF
TRBD2 TRBJ2-5 TRBV11-3 - TGTGCCAGCAGCTTAGATACCGGGACTAGCGGCCAAGAGACCCAGTACTTC CASSLDTGTSGQETQYF
- TRBJ2-3 TRBV4-1 few TGCGCCAGCAGCCAAATTGCCGGGAGAACTGGCACAGATACGCAGTATTTT CASSQIAGRTGTDTQYF
TRBD2 TRBJ2-7 TRBV6-5 - TGTGCCAGCAGTTACCATCAGCTAGCGGGACAAGAGCAGTACTTC CASSYHQLAGQEQYF
TRBD1 TRBJ1-6 TRBV2 few TGTGCCAGCAGGAGACAGGGTACTTTATCCTATAATTCACCCCTCCACTTT CASRRQGTLSYNSPLHF
- TRBJ1-2 TRBV10-2 few TGCGCCAGCAGTGAAGCAGGGGACTATGTCTATGGCTACACCTTC CASSEAGDYVYGYTF
TRBD1 TRBJ1-5 TRBV2 - TGTGCCAGCAGAAAGGGACAGGGGAAGGGCCAGCCCCAGCATTTT CASRKGQGKGQPQHF
TRBD1 TRBJ1-5 TRBV27 many TGTGCCAGCAGTGCGGGACAGGGGATCCAGCCCCAGCATTTT CASSAGQGIQPQHF
- TRBJ2-7 TRBV20-1 many TGCAGTGCTGCACACCTAGCCGACTACGAGCAGTACTTC CSAAHLADYEQYF
- TRBJ1-1 TRBV20-1 many TGCAGTGCTAGAGGGGACACCCACACTGAAGCTTTCTTT CSARGDTHTEAFF
TRBD2 TRBJ2-3 TRBV5-1 many TGCGCCAGCAGCTCGTTGAGCGGGAGGGAAGATACGCAGTATTTT CASSSLSGREDTQYF
TRBD2 TRBJ2-5 TRBV5-1 - TGCGCCAGCAGCTTGAAGGGACTAGAAGGAGAGACCCAGTACTTC CASSLKGLEGETQYF
TRBD2 TRBJ2-7 TRBV28 - TGTGCCAGCAACGGCGGGGGTTCCTACGAGCAGTACTTC CASNGGGSYEQYF
- TRBJ2-1 TRBV6-5 few TGTGCCAGCAGTTATAAAGGGGCCTCCTACAATGAGCAGTTCTTC CASSYKGASYNEQFF